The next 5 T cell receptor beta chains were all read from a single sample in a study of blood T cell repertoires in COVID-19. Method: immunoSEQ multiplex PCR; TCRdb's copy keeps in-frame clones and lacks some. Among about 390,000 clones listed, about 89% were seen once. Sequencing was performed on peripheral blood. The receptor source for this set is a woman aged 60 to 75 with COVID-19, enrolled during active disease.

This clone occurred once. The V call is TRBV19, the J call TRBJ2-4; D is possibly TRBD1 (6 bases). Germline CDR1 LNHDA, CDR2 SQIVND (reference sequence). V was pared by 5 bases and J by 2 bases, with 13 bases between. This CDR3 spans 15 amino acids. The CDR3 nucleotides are TGTGCCAGTAGTTCCTCAGGGGATACCAAAAACATTCAGTACTTC. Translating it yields CASSSSGDTKNIQYF. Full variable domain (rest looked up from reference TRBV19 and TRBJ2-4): DGGITQSPKYLFRKEGQNVTLSCEQNLNHDAMYWYRQDPGQGLRLIYYSQIVNDFQKGDIAEGYSVSREKKESFPLTVTSAQKNPTAFYLCASSSSGDTKNIQYFGAGTRLSVL.

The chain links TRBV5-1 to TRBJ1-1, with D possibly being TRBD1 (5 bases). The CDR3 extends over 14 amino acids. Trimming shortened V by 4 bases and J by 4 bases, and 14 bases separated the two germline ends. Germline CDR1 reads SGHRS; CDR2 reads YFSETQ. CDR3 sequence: CASSATDSGTEAFF. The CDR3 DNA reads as TGCGCCAGCAGCGCGACAGACTCCGGCACTGAAGCTTTCTTT.

CDR3 coding DNA: TGTGCCAGCAGTTTCCTCGGACTAGCGGGGGGGTCAGATACGCAGTATTTT. It is translated as CASSFLGLAGGSDTQYF. The gene calls are TRBV27 and TRBJ2-3; 15 bases agree with TRBD2. CDR3 length equals 17 residues. The V segment lost 3 bases and the J segment 4 bases; nucleotides outside the gene matches: 5. Germline values: CDR1 MNHEY, CDR2 SMNVEV (reference sequence).

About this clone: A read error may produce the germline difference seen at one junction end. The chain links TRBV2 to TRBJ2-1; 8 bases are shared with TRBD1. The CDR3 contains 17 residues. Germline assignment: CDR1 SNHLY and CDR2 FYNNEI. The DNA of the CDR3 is TGTGCCAGCAGTCAAGCAGGGGGCTCCCATCCCTACAATGAGCAGTTCTTC. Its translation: CASSQAGGSHPYNEQFF.

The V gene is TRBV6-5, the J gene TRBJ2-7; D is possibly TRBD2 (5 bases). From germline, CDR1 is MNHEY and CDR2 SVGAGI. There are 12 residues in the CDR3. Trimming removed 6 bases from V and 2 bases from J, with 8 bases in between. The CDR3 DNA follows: TGTGCCAGCAGCAGCGGACCCTACGAGCAGTACTTC. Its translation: CASSSGPYEQYF.